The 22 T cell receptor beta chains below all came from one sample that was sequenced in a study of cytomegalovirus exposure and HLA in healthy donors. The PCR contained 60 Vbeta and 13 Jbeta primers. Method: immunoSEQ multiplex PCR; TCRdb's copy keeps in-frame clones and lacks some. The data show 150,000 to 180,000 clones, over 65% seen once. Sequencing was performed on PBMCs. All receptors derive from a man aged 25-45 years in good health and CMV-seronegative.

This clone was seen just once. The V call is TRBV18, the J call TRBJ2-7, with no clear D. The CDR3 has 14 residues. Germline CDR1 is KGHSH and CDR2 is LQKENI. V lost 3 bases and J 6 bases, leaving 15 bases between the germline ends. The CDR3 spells CASSPTQSAREQYF. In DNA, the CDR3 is TGTGCCAGCTCACCGACTCAAAGCGCCCGCGAGCAGTACTTC.

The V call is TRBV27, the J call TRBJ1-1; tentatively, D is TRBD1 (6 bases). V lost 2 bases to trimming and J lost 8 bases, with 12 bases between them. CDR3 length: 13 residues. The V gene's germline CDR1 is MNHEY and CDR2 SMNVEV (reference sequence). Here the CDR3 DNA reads TGTGCCAGCAGTTTAGGTTTAGGGACAGAAGCTTTCTTT. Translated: CASSLGLGTEAFF.

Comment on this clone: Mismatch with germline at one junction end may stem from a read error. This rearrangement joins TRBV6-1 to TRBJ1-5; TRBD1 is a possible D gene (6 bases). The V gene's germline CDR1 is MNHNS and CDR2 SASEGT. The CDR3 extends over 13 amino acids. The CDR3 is CASSQIQGEPQNF. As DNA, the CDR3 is TGTGCCAGCAGCCAAATACAGGGAGAGCCCCAGAATTTT.

CDR3 protein: CASSLKGYRGLVGYTF. The CDR3 nucleotides read TGTGCCAGCAGCTTGAAGGGCTACAGGGGGCTAGTTGGCTACACCTTC. This sequence joins TRBV5-6 and TRBJ1-2; 9 bases are a match to TRBD1. Germline-derived CDR1 and CDR2 are SGHDT and YYEEEE. With V trimmed by 1 base and J by 7 bases, 11 bases remained unmatched. This CDR3 region has 16 residues.

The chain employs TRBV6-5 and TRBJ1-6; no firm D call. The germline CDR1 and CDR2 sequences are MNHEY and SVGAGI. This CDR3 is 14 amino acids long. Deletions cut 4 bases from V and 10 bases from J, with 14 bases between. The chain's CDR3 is CASSFDGRGSPLHF. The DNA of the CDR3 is TGTGCCAGCAGTTTTGACGGGAGAGGCTCACCCCTCCACTTT.

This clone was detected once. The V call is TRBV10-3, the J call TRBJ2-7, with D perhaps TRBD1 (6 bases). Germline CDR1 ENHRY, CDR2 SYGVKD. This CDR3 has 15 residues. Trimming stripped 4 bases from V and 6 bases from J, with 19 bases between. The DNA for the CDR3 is TGTGCCATCAGTGGGGGGCAACGGGCCCTGGGCGAGCAGTACTTC. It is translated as CAISGGQRALGEQYF.

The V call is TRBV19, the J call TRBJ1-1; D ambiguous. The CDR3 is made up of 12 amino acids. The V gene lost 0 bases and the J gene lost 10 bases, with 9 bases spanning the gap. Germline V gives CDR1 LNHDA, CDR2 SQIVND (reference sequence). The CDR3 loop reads CASSIDAGGAFF. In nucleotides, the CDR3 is TGTGCCAGTAGTATAGACGCGGGAGGAGCTTTCTTT.

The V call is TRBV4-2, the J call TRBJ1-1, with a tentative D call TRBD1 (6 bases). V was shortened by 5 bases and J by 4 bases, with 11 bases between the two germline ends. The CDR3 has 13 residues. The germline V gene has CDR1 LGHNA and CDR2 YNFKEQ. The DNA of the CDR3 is TGTGCCAGCAGCGCGACAGGTTTCACTGAAGCTTTCTTT. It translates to CASSATGFTEAFF.

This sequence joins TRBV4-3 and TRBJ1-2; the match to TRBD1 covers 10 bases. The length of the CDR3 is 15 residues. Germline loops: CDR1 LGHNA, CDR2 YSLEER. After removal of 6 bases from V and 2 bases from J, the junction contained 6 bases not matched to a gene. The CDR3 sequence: CASSSGTGENYGYTF. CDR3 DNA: TGCGCCAGCAGTTCCGGGACAGGGGAAAACTATGGCTACACCTTC.

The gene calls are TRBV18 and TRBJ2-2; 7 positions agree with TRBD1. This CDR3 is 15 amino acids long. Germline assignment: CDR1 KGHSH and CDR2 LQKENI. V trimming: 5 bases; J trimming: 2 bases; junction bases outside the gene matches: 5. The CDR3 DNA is TGTGCCAGCTCAACGGGACAGAGCAACACCGGGGAGCTGTTTTTT. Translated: CASSTGQSNTGELFF. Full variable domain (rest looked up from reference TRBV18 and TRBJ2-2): NAGVMQNPRHLVRRRGQEARLRCSPMKGHSHVYWYRQLPEEGLKFMVYLQKENIIDESGMPKERFSAEFPKEGPSILRIQQVVRGDSAAYFCASSTGQSNTGELFFGEGSRLTVL.

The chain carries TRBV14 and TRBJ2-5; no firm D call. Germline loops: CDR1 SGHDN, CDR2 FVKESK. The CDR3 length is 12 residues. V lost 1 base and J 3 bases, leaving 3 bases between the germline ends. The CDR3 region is CASSQVEETQYF. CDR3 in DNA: TGTGCCAGCAGCCAAGTCGAAGAGACCCAGTACTTC.

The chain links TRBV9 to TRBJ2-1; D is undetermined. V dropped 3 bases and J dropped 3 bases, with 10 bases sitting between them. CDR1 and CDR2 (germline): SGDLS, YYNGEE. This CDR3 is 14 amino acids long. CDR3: CASSAGVIYNEQFF. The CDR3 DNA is TGTGCCAGCAGCGCCGGAGTTATCTACAATGAGCAGTTCTTC.

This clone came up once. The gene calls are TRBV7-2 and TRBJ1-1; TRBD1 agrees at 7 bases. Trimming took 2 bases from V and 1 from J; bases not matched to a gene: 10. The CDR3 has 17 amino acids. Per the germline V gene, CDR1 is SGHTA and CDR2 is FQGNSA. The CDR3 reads CASSLRVRGLKNTEAFF. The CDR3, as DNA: TGTGCCAGCAGCTTACGGGTTAGGGGGCTCAAGAACACTGAAGCTTTCTTT.

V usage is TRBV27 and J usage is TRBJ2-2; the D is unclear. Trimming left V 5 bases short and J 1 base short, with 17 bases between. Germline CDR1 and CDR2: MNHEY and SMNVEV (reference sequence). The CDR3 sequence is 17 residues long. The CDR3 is CASSHPRQIMNTGELFF. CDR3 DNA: TGTGCCAGCAGTCACCCTCGACAAATAATGAACACCGGGGAGCTGTTTTTT.

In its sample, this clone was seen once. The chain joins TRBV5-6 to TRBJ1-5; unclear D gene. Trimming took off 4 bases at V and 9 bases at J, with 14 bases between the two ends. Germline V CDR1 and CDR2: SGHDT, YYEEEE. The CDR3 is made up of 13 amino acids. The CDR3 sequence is CASSLRPLGPQHF. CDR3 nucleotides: TGTGCCAGCAGCCTTCGACCCCTAGGGCCCCAGCATTTT.

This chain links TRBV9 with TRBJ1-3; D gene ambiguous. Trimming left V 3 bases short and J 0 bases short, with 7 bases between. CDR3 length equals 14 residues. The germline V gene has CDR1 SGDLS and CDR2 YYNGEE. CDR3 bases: TGTGCCAGCAGCGGCGCGGGCTCTGGAAACACCATATATTTT. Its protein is CASSGAGSGNTIYF.

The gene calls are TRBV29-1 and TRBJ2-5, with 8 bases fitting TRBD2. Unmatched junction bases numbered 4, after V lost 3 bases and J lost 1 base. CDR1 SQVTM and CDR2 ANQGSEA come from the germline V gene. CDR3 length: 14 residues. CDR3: CSVEQRGTQETQYF. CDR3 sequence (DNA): TGCAGCGTTGAGCAGCGGGGGACCCAAGAGACCCAGTACTTC.

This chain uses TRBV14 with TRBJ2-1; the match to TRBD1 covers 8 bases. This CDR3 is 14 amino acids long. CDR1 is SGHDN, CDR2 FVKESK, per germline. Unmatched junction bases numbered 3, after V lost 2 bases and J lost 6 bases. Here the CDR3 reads CASSQRQGINEQFF. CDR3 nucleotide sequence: TGTGCCAGCAGCCAAAGACAGGGGATCAATGAGCAGTTCTTC.

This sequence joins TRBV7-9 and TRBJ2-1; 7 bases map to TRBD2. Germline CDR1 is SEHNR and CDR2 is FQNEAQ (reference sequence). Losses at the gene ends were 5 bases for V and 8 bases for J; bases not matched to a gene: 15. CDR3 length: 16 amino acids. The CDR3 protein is CASSQPPGGGVDEQFF. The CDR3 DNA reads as TGTGCCAGCAGCCAACCCCCGGGCGGGGGAGTGGATGAGCAGTTCTTC.

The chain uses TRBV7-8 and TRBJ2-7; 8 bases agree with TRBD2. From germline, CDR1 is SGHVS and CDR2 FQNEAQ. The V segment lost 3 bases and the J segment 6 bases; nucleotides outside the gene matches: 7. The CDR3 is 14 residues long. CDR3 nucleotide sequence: TGTGCCAGCAGCTTTAGCGGGGTCCCTTTCGAGCAGTACTTC. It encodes CASSFSGVPFEQYF.

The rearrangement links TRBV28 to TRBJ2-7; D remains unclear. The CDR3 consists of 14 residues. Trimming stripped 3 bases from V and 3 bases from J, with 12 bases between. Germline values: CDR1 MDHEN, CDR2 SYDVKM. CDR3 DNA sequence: TGTGCCAGCAGTTTCGGAGTGGGTTACTACGAGCAGTACTTC. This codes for CASSFGVGYYEQYF.

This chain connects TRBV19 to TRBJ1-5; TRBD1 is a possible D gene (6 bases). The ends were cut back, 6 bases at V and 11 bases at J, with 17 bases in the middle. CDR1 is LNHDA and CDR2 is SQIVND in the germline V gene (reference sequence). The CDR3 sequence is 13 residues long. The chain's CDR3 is CASRLGRYRAQHF. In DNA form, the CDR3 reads TGTGCCAGTAGGTTAGGTCGGTACAGGGCCCAGCATTTT.